The rows below give T cell receptor beta chains drawn from one sample of a study of cytomegalovirus exposure and HLA in healthy donors. Data came from immunoSEQ multiplex PCR; TCRdb stores just in-frame clones and leaves some out. The sample holds about 70,000 clones, roughly 74% seen once. The sequencing input was PBMCs. These receptors all come from a human donor in good health. Each CDR3 is given with its conserved first and last residue. The D gene is left open where the match is weak. Size values are once, few and many counts, or a class for expanded clones, and some rows have none.

V gene,clone size,D gene,J gene,CDR3 DNA,CDR3 protein
TRBV15,NA,NA,TRBJ2-7,TGTGCCACCAGCAGAGATGAGACACCTTCGGAGCAGTACTTC,CATSRDETPSEQYF
TRBV5-1,NA,TRBD1,TRBJ2-2,TGCGCCAGCAGTTTAGGGACAGGGGTCATCGGGGAGCTGTTTTTT,CASSLGTGVIGELFF
TRBV28,NA,TRBD1,TRBJ1-4,TGTGCCAGCAGTCAGACAGGGCGGGATGAAAAACTGTTTTTT,CASSQTGRDEKLFF
TRBV27,NA,NA,TRBJ1-3,TGTGCCAGCATGGGTCTCCCAGGGAGGGCTAACTCTGGAAACACCATATATTTT,CASMGLPGRANSGNTIYF
TRBV4-2,NA,TRBD2,TRBJ2-4,TGTGCCAGCAGCCCGGAGCGGGAGACGGACAAAAACATTCAGTACTTC,CASSPERETDKNIQYF
TRBV2,NA,NA,TRBJ2-1,TGTGCCAGCAGTGGGGCAGTGGCCGCGTACAATGAGCAGTTCTTC,CASSGAVAAYNEQFF
TRBV28,NA,NA,TRBJ2-7,TGTGCCAGCAATTCTCCCGGGAGCTCCTACGAGCAGTACTTC,CASNSPGSSYEQYF
TRBV2,NA,TRBD2,TRBJ2-7,TGTGCCAGCAGTGGGGAGGTCGGGAGGGAGCAGTACTTC,CASSGEVGREQYF
TRBV7-9,few,TRBD1,TRBJ1-3,TGTGCCAGCACCTTCACAGGGGTCTCTGGAAACACCATATATTTT,CASTFTGVSGNTIYF
TRBV6-4,NA,TRBD1,TRBJ1-5,TGTGCCAGCAGTGAAAGGGACAGGGTCGATCAGCCCCAGCATTTT,CASSERDRVDQPQHF
TRBV15,few,NA,TRBJ2-5,TGTGCCACCAGCTCCCCGGGGTGGGCAGAGACCCAGTACTTC,CATSSPGWAETQYF
TRBV28,medium-sized,TRBD1,TRBJ1-1,TGTGCCAGCAGTTTATACCTACTAAGAGGGGGCCCAAACACTGAAGCTTTCTTT,CASSLYLLRGGPNTEAFF
TRBV6-5,NA,NA,TRBJ1-1,TGTGCCAGCAGTTGGGGGGGCTCATTGGGCACTGAAGCTTTCTTT,CASSWGGSLGTEAFF
TRBV9,NA,TRBD1,TRBJ2-1,TGTGCCAGCAGCGGGGAGGGACAGGGGCGTTCCCGCAATGAGCAGTTCTTC,CASSGEGQGRSRNEQFF
TRBV4-1,NA,NA,TRBJ2-7,TGCGCCAGCAGCCAAGAGGGAAAGCGGGCGAACGAGCAGTACTTC,CASSQEGKRANEQYF
TRBV15,few,NA,TRBJ1-1,TGTGCCACCAGCAAGGGGGAACTGATGAACACTGAAGCTTTCTTT,CATSKGELMNTEAFF
TRBV6-5,NA,NA,TRBJ1-5,TGTGCCAGCAGTTACTCGAAGACTAATCAGCCCCAGCATTTT,CASSYSKTNQPQHF
TRBV27,NA,TRBD1,TRBJ2-7,TGTGCCAGCAGTCCCAGGACAGGGCCATACGAGCAGTACTTC,CASSPRTGPYEQYF
TRBV19,NA,NA,TRBJ2-7,TGTGCCAGTAGTATCCAGGGAGGCCATTACGAGCAGTACTTC,CASSIQGGHYEQYF
TRBV5-6,once,TRBD1,TRBJ2-7,TGTGCCAGCAGCTTGGTGGCCGGGACAGGGGCCTACGAGCAGTACTTC,CASSLVAGTGAYEQYF
TRBV6-5,NA,TRBD1,TRBJ1-2,TGTGCCAGCAGGATGGGGACAGGGGCTAATGGCTACACCTTC,CASRMGTGANGYTF
TRBV5-1,NA,TRBD2,TRBJ2-3,TGCGCCAGCGGGGTCGACGGGAGGGCCGTAGATACGCAGTATTTT,CASGVDGRAVDTQYF
TRBV11-2,NA,NA,TRBJ1-4,TGTGCCAGCAGCTCAATACAGGAAAAACTGTTTTTT,CASSSIQEKLFF
TRBV7-9,once,TRBD1,TRBJ1-5,TGTGCCAGCAGCTCGGACAGGGCGAATCAGCCCCAGCATTTT,CASSSDRANQPQHF
TRBV9,NA,TRBD1,TRBJ1-2,TGTGCCAGCAGCCTTGGACAGGGCGGATTTTTGACTTATGGCTACACCTTC,CASSLGQGGFLTYGYTF
TRBV21-1,few,NA,TRBJ2-2,TGTGCCAGCAGCAAAGGAATGGTGGGCAGGGGGCGGAACACCGGGGAGCTGTTTTTT,CASSKGMVGRGRNTGELFF
TRBV10-3,NA,TRBD1,TRBJ1-3,TGTGCCATCAGTACTACAGGGGCGACCTCTGGAAACACCATATATTTT,CAISTTGATSGNTIYF
TRBV9,NA,NA,TRBJ2-7,TGTGCCAGCAGCTCAGGCTCCATCCCCTACGAGCAGTACTTC,CASSSGSIPYEQYF
TRBV27,NA,TRBD2,TRBJ2-2,TGTGCCAGCAGTTTAAGCGGGAGAATGAGCGGGGAGCTGTTTTTT,CASSLSGRMSGELFF
TRBV29-1,NA,NA,TRBJ2-1,TGCAGCGTTGAAGGGGCAGGTCCTCCCTACAATGAGCAGTTCTTC,CSVEGAGPPYNEQFF
TRBV21-1,NA,NA,TRBJ2-1,TGTGCCAGCAGCCGAACCCCGACCGGGGGGCGCAAGGGATCCTACAATGAGCAGTTCTTC,CASSRTPTGGRKGSYNEQFF
TRBV2,NA,NA,TRBJ2-1,TGTGCCAGCAGTGAAGCGCACAGTAGTGATGAGCAGTTCTTC,CASSEAHSSDEQFF
TRBV5-1,NA,TRBD1,TRBJ1-1,TGCGCCAGCAGCTTCTCCGGGACAGGGAACACTGAAGCTTTCTTT,CASSFSGTGNTEAFF
TRBV6-5,NA,NA,TRBJ2-1,TGTGCCAGCAGTTCCAGCGGGCCGTACAATGAGCAGTTCTTC,CASSSSGPYNEQFF
TRBV30,NA,NA,TRBJ2-1,TGTGCCTGGGCGTCTTTCGGAGACAGGCCAAACCCCTACAATGAGCAGTTCTTC,CAWASFGDRPNPYNEQFF
TRBV5-1,NA,TRBD1,TRBJ1-1,TGCGCCAGCAGTCTTTCGGGACAGGGGGTTAACACTGAAGCTTTCTTT,CASSLSGQGVNTEAFF
TRBV30,NA,NA,TRBJ1-3,TGTGCCTGCCCACAGGGATCCGGAAACACCATATATTTT,CACPQGSGNTIYF
TRBV12-5,NA,TRBD1,TRBJ1-2,TGTGCTAGTGGTTTGGGAGGATGGGGACAGGGCTATGGCTACACCTTC,CASGLGGWGQGYGYTF
TRBV27,few,NA,TRBJ2-7,TGTGCCAGCATTCAGGACTCCTACGAGCAGTACTTC,CASIQDSYEQYF
TRBV4-2,NA,NA,TRBJ2-2,TGTGCCAGCACTCCCGCGAACACCGGGGAGCTGTTTTTT,CASTPANTGELFF
TRBV5-1,few,NA,TRBJ1-1,TGCGCCAGCAGCCGACCCCCGGGAGGGAACACTGAAGCTTTCTTT,CASSRPPGGNTEAFF
TRBV11-2,few,TRBD1,TRBJ2-7,TGTGCCAGCAGCTCCCCGGGACAGACCATCTACGAGCAGTACTTC,CASSSPGQTIYEQYF
TRBV7-6,once,NA,TRBJ1-5,TGTGCCAGCAGCTTAAACGGTCCCGATAGCAATCAGCCCCAGCATTTT,CASSLNGPDSNQPQHF
TRBV5-1,NA,TRBD2,TRBJ2-7,TGCGCCAGCAATCCAGGAGCCGGGAGGGACTACGAGCAGTACTTC,CASNPGAGRDYEQYF
TRBV25-1,few,TRBD2,TRBJ2-5,TGTGCCAGCGAAGGAAGTAGCGGGAGGGCCTTTCAAGAGACCCAGTACTTC,CASEGSSGRAFQETQYF
TRBV7-7,NA,TRBD1,TRBJ2-1,TGTGCCAGCAGCCACAGGGGGTCTGAGCAGTTCTTC,CASSHRGSEQFF
TRBV28,NA,NA,TRBJ1-5,TGTGCCAGCAGTCAATCCGGGAGCCGGGGCAATCAGCCCCAGCATTTT,CASSQSGSRGNQPQHF
TRBV7-6,NA,NA,TRBJ2-1,TGTGCCAGCAGCTTATTACGTGGGAGGGGGTACAATGAGCAGTTCTTC,CASSLLRGRGYNEQFF
TRBV4-1,NA,TRBD1,TRBJ1-5,TGCGCCAGCAGCCAATTCCAGGGGGGCAATCAGCCCCAGCATTTT,CASSQFQGGNQPQHF
TRBV6-1,NA,TRBD2,TRBJ2-7,TGTGCCAGCAGTGAAGCTAGCGGGAGAGTGTACGAGCAGTACTTC,CASSEASGRVYEQYF
TRBV30,few,TRBD1,TRBJ1-1,TGTGCCTGGAGTCTTAGCCGGGACAGGGTCCGGACTGAAGCTTTCTTT,CAWSLSRDRVRTEAFF